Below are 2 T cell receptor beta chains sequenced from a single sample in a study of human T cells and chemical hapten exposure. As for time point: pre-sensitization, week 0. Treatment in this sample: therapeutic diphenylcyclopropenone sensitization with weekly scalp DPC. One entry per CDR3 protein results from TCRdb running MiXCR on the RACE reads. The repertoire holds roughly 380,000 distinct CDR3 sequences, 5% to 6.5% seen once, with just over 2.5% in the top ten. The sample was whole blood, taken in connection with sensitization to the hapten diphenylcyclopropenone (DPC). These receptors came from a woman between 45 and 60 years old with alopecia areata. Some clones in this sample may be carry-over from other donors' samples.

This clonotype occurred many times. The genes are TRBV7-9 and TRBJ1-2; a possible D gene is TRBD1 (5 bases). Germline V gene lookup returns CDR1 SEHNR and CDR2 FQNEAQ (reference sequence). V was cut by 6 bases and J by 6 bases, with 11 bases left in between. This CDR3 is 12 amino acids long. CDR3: CASSHRTHGYTF. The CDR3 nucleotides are TGTGCCAGCAGTCATCGGACACATGGCTACACCTTC.

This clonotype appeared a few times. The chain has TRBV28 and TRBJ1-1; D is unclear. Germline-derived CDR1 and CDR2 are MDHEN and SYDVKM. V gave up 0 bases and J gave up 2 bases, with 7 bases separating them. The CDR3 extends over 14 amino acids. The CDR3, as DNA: TGTGCCAGCAGTTTATGGAAGGGAAACACTGAAGCTTTCTTT. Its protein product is CASSLWKGNTEAFF.